Listed below are T cell receptor beta chains from one sample, sequenced in a study of T cell responses to AZD1222 COVID-19 vaccine. Produced via immunoSEQ multiplex PCR; TCRdb's table is partial and in-frame only. The sample consists of about 120,000 clones, more than 75% of them appearing once. Material: peripheral blood, obtained on day 0 of AZD1222 vaccination. The receptors shown here come from an adult in good health. Both conserved end residues are part of each CDR3. The order of the fields is V gene, J gene, clone size, D gene, CDR3 DNA, CDR3 protein. The D gene is left open where the match is weak. Only part of the rows carry a size: once, few, many, or a class if the clone is expanded.

TRBV10-3	TRBJ2-3	.	.	TGTGCCATCCAATCCTCGAGACTTAATATCACAGATACGCAGTATTTT	CAIQSSRLNITDTQYF
TRBV28	TRBJ1-4	.	.	TGTGCCCACTCGGAGCCCTTCGGTCTTAATGAAAAACTGTTTTTT	CAHSEPFGLNEKLFF
TRBV29-1	TRBJ1-4	.	.	TGCAGCGGGGGGACCGGGGAAAAACTGTTTTTT	CSGGTGEKLFF
TRBV20-1	TRBJ2-5	.	.	TGCAGTGCTAGGGGGGGCCAGACCCAGTACTTC	CSARGGQTQYF
TRBV7-6	TRBJ2-7	.	.	TGTGCCAGCAGCTTAGCGTCACAGGGTATGGTTCCCGAGCAGTACTTC	CASSLASQGMVPEQYF
TRBV11-2	TRBJ2-3	once	.	TGTGCCAGCAGCTTAGGCAGGGCCCCAGATACGCAGTATTTT	CASSLGRAPDTQYF
TRBV5-6	TRBJ2-5	.	TRBD2	TGTGCCAGCAGCCCGTGGACTAGCAGGGAGACCCAGTACTTC	CASSPWTSRETQYF
TRBV15	TRBJ2-7	.	.	TGTGCCACCAGCCCGGGGGAATCCTACGAGCAGTACTTC	CATSPGESYEQYF
TRBV18	TRBJ1-3	.	.	TGTGCCAGCTCACCATACACACAGGCGGGAAACACCATATATTTT	CASSPYTQAGNTIYF
TRBV5-1	TRBJ2-7	.	TRBD2	TGCGCCAGCAGCTTCGGGACTAGCGGGAACGAGCAGTACTTC	CASSFGTSGNEQYF
TRBV7-9	TRBJ1-4	.	.	TGTGCCAGCAGCTTAGGGAGGGGGACGAGGGAAAAACTGTTTTTT	CASSLGRGTREKLFF
TRBV9	TRBJ1-2	once	TRBD1	TGTGCCAGCAGCGTTCCAGGGGGCGCGGGAGGCTACACCTTC	CASSVPGGAGGYTF
TRBV6-2/TRBV6-3	TRBJ1-5	.	.	TGTGCCAGCAACCCCACCTTTGGCAATCAGCCCCAGCATTTT	CASNPTFGNQPQHF
TRBV2	TRBJ2-7	.	.	TGTGCCAGCAGTGCGGCACAAACATGGACCTACGAGCAGTACTTC	CASSAAQTWTYEQYF
TRBV7-2	TRBJ1-1	.	.	TGTGCCAGCAGGGAAGGGGTGTACACTGAAGCTTTCTTT	CASREGVYTEAFF
TRBV11-2	TRBJ2-7	few	TRBD1	TGTGCCAGCAGCTTAGAGGACAGGGTAGAGCAGTACTTC	CASSLEDRVEQYF
TRBV2	TRBJ2-3	.	.	TGTGCCAGCAGCCCGGACCCTTTAGATACGCAGTATTTT	CASSPDPLDTQYF
TRBV5-1	TRBJ1-5	.	.	TGCGCCAGCAGCTCCGGGGGCATGGGCAATCAGCCCCAGCATTTT	CASSSGGMGNQPQHF
TRBV18	TRBJ1-1	.	.	TGTGCCAGCTCACCAGAAAGGGTAACTGAAGCTTTCTTT	CASSPERVTEAFF
TRBV25-1	TRBJ2-5	.	.	TGTGCCAGCAGTGACTCTCTGACAGGAGAGACCCAGTACTTC	CASSDSLTGETQYF
TRBV19	TRBJ2-1	.	.	TGTGCCAGTAGCCTCGGAGGGGCTCAAAACAATGAGCAGTTCTTC	CASSLGGAQNNEQFF
TRBV9	TRBJ2-1	once	TRBD2	TGTGCCAGCAGTAGTAGCGGGACTTTGTTTTTTGGTGAGCAGTTCTTC	CASSSSGTLFFGEQFF
TRBV5-4	TRBJ1-1	.	TRBD1	TGTGCCAGCAGCTTCGGGGCAGGGGGCGTAGAGGCTTTCTTT	CASSFGAGGVEAFF
TRBV5-4	TRBJ2-1	.	TRBD2	TGTGCCAGCAGCCCTGGGGGACTAGGGATGGATGAGCAGTTCTTC	CASSPGGLGMDEQFF
TRBV5-1	TRBJ1-1	.	.	TGCGCCAGCAGTTCGGACTCAATCACTGAAGCTTTCTTT	CASSSDSITEAFF
TRBV27	TRBJ1-1	.	TRBD1	TGTGCCAGCAGTTTGGTCTCCGGGACAGGGAAAGCTTTCTTT	CASSLVSGTGKAFF
TRBV5-4	TRBJ1-2	.	TRBD1	TGTGCCAGCAGCTTGGAGACAGGGAATGGCTACACCTTC	CASSLETGNGYTF
TRBV5-1	TRBJ2-3	.	.	TGCGCCAGCAGCTTGGCGAGCAGGGGCGCCGATACGCAGTATTTT	CASSLASRGADTQYF
TRBV5-8	TRBJ2-1	.	.	TGTGCCAGCAGCTTGGGATTTCAGACGAGCAATGAGCAGTTCTTC	CASSLGFQTSNEQFF
TRBV6-6	TRBJ2-1	.	TRBD2	TGTGCCAGCAGTTACTCGTCCAGCGGGGGGGTTTATGAGCAGTTCTTC	CASSYSSSGGVYEQFF
TRBV5-1	TRBJ1-2	.	.	TGCGCCAGCAGCTTGGAGCAGGGACCGGGTGGCTACACCTTC	CASSLEQGPGGYTF
TRBV6-6	TRBJ1-2	.	TRBD1	TGTGCCAGCAGTTACCGACAGGGCTATGGCTACACCTTC	CASSYRQGYGYTF
TRBV20-1	TRBJ1-2	few	.	TGCAGTGCTAAGGTGAACTATGGCTACACCTTC	CSAKVNYGYTF
TRBV7-9	TRBJ1-6	.	TRBD1	TGTGCCAGCAGCTTGACAGGGACTAATTCACCCCTCCACTTT	CASSLTGTNSPLHF
TRBV28	TRBJ1-4	.	.	TGTGCCAGCAGTTTGGGGGGGCGCCGAGAAAAACTGTTTTTT	CASSLGGRREKLFF
TRBV6-5	TRBJ1-5	.	.	TGTGCCAGCAGTTACTCGAGGCTCGTTCAGCCCCAGCATTTT	CASSYSRLVQPQHF
TRBV7-9	TRBJ2-1	.	.	TGTGCCAGCAGCTCAGGTTACGGTTACAATGAGCAGTTCTTC	CASSSGYGYNEQFF